This paragraph covers one TCR beta chain sequence. These data are taken from a study of blood T cell repertoires in COVID-19. Study details: The United States, Italy and Spain supplied acute and convalescent COVID-19 samples. T cells, B-cell-depleted T cells, or PBMCs supplied cDNA or gDNA.

Per the original data handling: Reference gene primers were amplified, and this amplification served to estimate nucleated cell counts. Repertoires were generated with immunoSEQ multiplex PCR, while TCRdb's copy carries only in-frame clones and drops some. V and J calls and clone size are given by that table; D and trimming were obtained from the DNA. The sample holds around 300,000 clones, around 85% seen once. The CDR3 runs 15 residues. Germline CDR1 LGHDT, CDR2 YNNKEL (reference sequence). The V and J ends lost 4 bases and 4 bases respectively, with 16 bases between them. The gene calls are TRBV3-1 (or the pseudogene TRBV3-2) and TRBJ1-2; D not certain. This clonotype was obtained from a woman aged 70 to 79 with acute or convalescent COVID-19. The sequencing input was peripheral blood. The CDR3 loop reads CASSPESWGVYGYTF. DNA of the CDR3: TGTGCCAGCAGCCCTGAGTCTTGGGGAGTCTATGGCTACACCTTC.